This T cell receptor (beta chain) was found in a study of blood T cell repertoires in COVID-19. Across over 20 US areas, participants ranged in age from 18 to 89 years. The method was immunoSEQ multiplex PCR; TCRdb's version includes in-frame clones alone and lacks a portion of them. The table has 450,000 to 600,000 clones, roughly 87% seen once. The sequence derives from a woman aged 18-35 years who had recovered from COVID-19. Source material: PBMCs or T cells enriched from blood (not recorded which).

CDR3: CASSTTANTGELFF. As DNA, the CDR3 is TGCGCCAGCAGCACGACAGCGAACACCGGGGAGCTGTTTTTT. This chain uses TRBV5-1 with TRBJ2-2; TRBD1 is a possible D gene (5 bases). Germline V gives CDR1 SGHRS, CDR2 YFSETQ. V lost 4 bases and J 0 bases, leaving 7 bases between the germline ends. The CDR3 contains 14 residues.